A single sample gave rise to the 32 T cell receptor beta chains below, sequenced in a study of control samples from healthy donors and cancer patients. Produced via immunoSEQ multiplex PCR; TCRdb's table is partial and in-frame only. The sample consists of around 180,000 clones, 80% to 95% of them appearing once. The sequenced sample was blood. These receptors were taken from a woman aged 40 to 50 in good health.

Here the CDR3 reads CASSINRVRVEKLFF. As DNA, the CDR3 is TGTGCCAGTAGTATAAATAGGGTCAGAGTTGAAAAACTGTTTTTT. The rearrangement joins TRBV19 to TRBJ1-4; D gene uncertain. Germline CDR1 reads LNHDA; CDR2 reads SQIVND (reference sequence). This CDR3 comprises 15 residues. Trimming removed 2 bases at V and 7 bases at J, with 14 bases between. Drawing the rest from reference TRBV19 and TRBJ1-4, the complete variable domain is DGGITQSPKYLFRKEGQNVTLSCEQNLNHDAMYWYRQDPGQGLRLIYYSQIVNDFQKGDIAEGYSVSREKKESFPLTVTSAQKNPTAFYLCASSINRVRVEKLFFGSGTQLSVL.

A few counts support this clone. The rearrangement links TRBV5-5 to TRBJ2-4; a possible D gene is TRBD2 (6 bases). The CDR3 is made up of 15 amino acids. Trimming pared 4 bases from V and 0 bases from J, leaving 11 bases between. CDR1 and CDR2 (germline): SGHKS, YYEKEE (reference sequence). CDR3 in amino acids: CASSPGGVAKNIQYF. The CDR3 region has the DNA TGTGCCAGCAGCCCCGGCGGGGTAGCCAAAAACATTCAGTACTTC.

The CDR3 here is CASSQGYGTPQHF. CDR3 DNA: TGTGCCAGCAGCCAAGGGTACGGGACGCCCCAGCATTTT. The V and J genes are TRBV14 and TRBJ1-5, with D possibly being TRBD1 (5 bases). This CDR3 has 13 residues. Per germline, CDR1 SGHDN and CDR2 FVKESK. The V end lost 1 base, the J end lost 9 bases, and 10 bases lay between the germline ends.

The chain recombines TRBV25-1 with TRBJ1-1; 7 nucleotides align to TRBD1. Germline trimming cut 0 bases from V and 10 bases from J; bases unmatched to any gene: 17. The germline V gene has CDR1 MGHDK and CDR2 SYGVNS. CDR3 length equals 17 residues. This chain's CDR3 is CASSEYYQGTEKGAAFF. CDR3 DNA sequence: TGTGCCAGCAGTGAATATTATCAGGGGACAGAAAAGGGAGCAGCTTTCTTT.

The genes are TRBV2 and TRBJ1-5; 8 bases match TRBD1. The J segment lost 5 bases and the V segment lost 6 bases, leaving 9 bases of the junction unmatched. This CDR3 has 15 amino acids. The germline gives CDR1 SNHLY, CDR2 FYNNEI. CDR3 sequence reads: CASRALDRVDQPQHF. Written as DNA, the CDR3 is TGTGCCAGCAGGGCCTTGGACAGGGTGGATCAGCCCCAGCATTTT.

The chain carries TRBV3-1 (or the pseudogene TRBV3-2) and TRBJ2-3; perhaps TRBD1 as D (6 bases). The CDR3 spans 14 residues. The ends were cut back, 4 bases at V and 6 bases at J, with 14 bases in the middle. CDR1 is LGHDT and CDR2 is YNNKEL in the germline V gene (reference sequence). For the CDR3, the DNA is TGTGCCAGCAGCCCGAACCAGGGGTCCGATACGCAGTATTTT. Residues: CASSPNQGSDTQYF.

This chain links TRBV9 with TRBJ2-2, with 7 bases matching TRBD1. The CDR3 has 14 residues. The germline CDR1 and CDR2 sequences are SGDLS and YYNGEE. V was pared by 4 bases and J by 3 bases, with 3 bases of the junction left unmatched. CDR3 DNA sequence: TGTGCCAGCAGCATCGGACAGGACACCGGGGAGCTGTTTTTT. Translated, it gives CASSIGQDTGELFF.

The chain is built from TRBV10-2 and TRBJ1-5, with D perhaps matching TRBD1 (5 bases). Germline CDR1 and CDR2: WSHSY and SAAADI. The CDR3 has 16 amino acids. V gave up 1 base and J gave up 0 bases, with 10 bases separating them. The CDR3 loop reads CASSEFGASSNQPQHF. Written as DNA, the CDR3 is TGCGCCAGCAGTGAGTTTGGGGCCAGTAGCAATCAGCCCCAGCATTTT.

The V gene is TRBV6-5, the J gene TRBJ2-5; TRBD1 aligns across 7 bases. The germline V gene encodes CDR1 MNHEY and CDR2 SVGAGI. The ends lost 0 bases at V and 5 bases at J; junction bases unmatched: 6. CDR3 size: 15 residues. The CDR3 bases are TGTGCCAGCAGTTACTCGAAAGGCAGGGGGGAGACCCAGTACTTC. Amino acids: CASSYSKGRGETQYF.

This rearrangement joins TRBV11-1 to TRBJ1-1; D call uncertain. CDR3 length: 13 residues. The germline V gene has CDR1 SGHAT and CDR2 FQDESV (reference sequence). V was trimmed by 0 bases and J by 2 bases, leaving 4 bases between them. CDR3 in amino acids: CASSLAVNTEAFF. DNA for the CDR3: TGTGCCAGCAGCTTAGCCGTAAACACTGAAGCTTTCTTT. The variable domain in full, with the rest retrieved from reference TRBV11-1 and TRBJ1-1, is EAEVAQSPRYKITEKSQAVAFWCDPISGHATLYWYRQILGQGPELLVQFQDESVVDDSQLPKDRFSAERLKGVDSTLKIQPAELGDSAMYLCASSLAVNTEAFFGQGTRLTVV.

The DNA for the CDR3 is TGTGCCAGCAGCTCCGCAGGGCCGGGCACTGAAGCTTTCTTT. Protein: CASSSAGPGTEAFF. The rearrangement joins TRBV11-2 to TRBJ1-1, with TRBD1 as a possible D gene (5 bases). The germline gives CDR1 SGHAT, CDR2 FQNNGV. CDR3 length: 14 amino acids. The V end was cut by 4 bases, the J end by 4 bases, with 13 bases between.

This clone has just a few counts. The rearrangement joins TRBV11-2 to TRBJ1-1; TRBD1 is a possible D gene (6 bases). Trimming pared 5 bases from V and 8 bases from J, leaving 15 bases between. CDR3 length equals 13 residues. Germline assignment: CDR1 SGHAT and CDR2 FQNNGV. CDR3 DNA sequence: TGTGCCAGCAGCCCTTATCGACAGGTCGAAGCTTTCTTT. Amino acid sequence: CASSPYRQVEAFF.

V is TRBV3-1 (or the pseudogene TRBV3-2) and J is TRBJ2-1; D ambiguous. Germline V CDR1 and CDR2: LGHDT, YNNKEL (reference sequence). The CDR3 spans 11 residues. V was pared by 1 base and J by 10 bases, with 5 bases between. The CDR3 loop reads CASSQAWEQFF. CDR3 sequence (DNA): TGTGCCAGCAGCCAAGCTTGGGAGCAGTTCTTC.

This sequence joins TRBV19 and TRBJ2-2, with D uncertain. CDR1 and CDR2 (germline): LNHDA, SQIVND (reference sequence). Trimming removed 1 base from V and 3 bases from J, with 12 bases in between. The CDR3 runs 16 residues. The CDR3: CASSIAEQIYTGELFF. The CDR3 nucleotides read TGTGCCAGTAGTATAGCAGAACAAATCTACACCGGGGAGCTGTTTTTT.

The chain carries TRBV5-4 and TRBJ2-7; D is unresolved. V gave up 5 bases and J gave up 3 bases, with 6 bases separating them. The CDR3 has 11 residues. Germline V lookup: CDR1 SGHNT, CDR2 YYREEE (reference sequence). This chain's CDR3 is CASSSNYEQYF. CDR3 coding DNA: TGTGCCAGCAGTAGTAACTACGAGCAGTACTTC.

The rearrangement uses TRBV19 and TRBJ2-2, with 10 positions matching TRBD1. V shed 5 bases and J 8 bases; nucleotides not matched to a gene: 2. Per germline, CDR1 LNHDA and CDR2 SQIVND (reference sequence). The CDR3 loop spans 13 amino acids. The CDR3 loop is CASSRTGGGELFF. The CDR3 bases are TGTGCCAGTAGTCGGACAGGGGGTGGGGAGCTGTTTTTT.

The chain employs TRBV7-3 and TRBJ2-2, with a possible D match to TRBD1 (5 bases). Germline CDR1 and CDR2: SGHTA and FQGTGA. The CDR3 contains 16 residues. Trimming removed 6 bases from V and 6 bases from J, with 20 bases in between. The CDR3 nucleotides are TGTGCCAGCAGTCCTAATGCCAGGGTCCGGCCCGGGGAGCTGTTTTTT. It yields the protein CASSPNARVRPGELFF.

The table lists this clone with a count of one. The chain couples TRBV5-5 to TRBJ1-3; D possibly corresponds to TRBD1 (6 bases). Germline CDR1 SGHKS, CDR2 YYEKEE (reference sequence). Trimming took 0 bases from V and 0 from J, leaving 13 bases between them. This CDR3 contains 17 residues. CDR3: CASSLGGGLVSGNTIYF. The DNA of the CDR3 is TGTGCCAGCAGCTTGGGTGGGGGGCTCGTCTCTGGAAACACCATATATTTT.

The rearrangement links TRBV3-1 (or the pseudogene TRBV3-2) to TRBJ2-5, with 10 bases identical to TRBD2. V shed 1 base, J shed 4 bases, and the junction held 9 bases outside the gene matches. Germline lookup yields CDR1 LGHDT and CDR2 YNNKEL (reference sequence). This CDR3 contains 17 residues. The DNA for the CDR3 is TGTGCCAGCAGCCAAGGCCAGCGGGGGGGCTTTGGAGAGACCCAGTACTTC. It yields the protein CASSQGQRGGFGETQYF.

The V and J genes are TRBV10-3 and TRBJ2-3, with a tentative D call TRBD2 (6 bases). Between the trimmed V and J ends, which lost 4 bases and 2 bases, there was a span of 16 bases. CDR3 size: 16 residues. CDR1 is ENHRY, CDR2 SYGVKD, per germline. CDR3 region: CAISATRDFTTDTQYF. The CDR3 DNA is TGTGCCATCAGTGCCACCCGGGACTTTACCACAGATACGCAGTATTTT.

This clone was detected once. The chain links TRBV3-1 (or the pseudogene TRBV3-2) to TRBJ1-2, with TRBD1 matching 7 bases. CDR3 size: 13 residues. The V segment lost 4 bases and the J segment 4 bases; nucleotides outside the gene matches: 3. Germline values: CDR1 LGHDT, CDR2 YNNKEL (reference sequence). CDR3 amino acids: CASSRAGGYGYTF. DNA for the CDR3: TGTGCCAGCAGCCGGGCAGGGGGCTATGGCTACACCTTC.

The chain has TRBV6-6 and TRBJ2-5, with D unclear. The V end was cut by 0 bases, the J end by 0 bases, with 11 bases between. Per the germline V gene, CDR1 is MNHNY and CDR2 is SVGAGI (reference sequence). CDR3 length equals 16 residues. CDR3 DNA sequence: TGTGCCAGCAGTTACTCTCGAAGTAGGGACCAAGAGACCCAGTACTTC. Translated: CASSYSRSRDQETQYF.

As DNA, the CDR3 is TGTGCCATCAGCGCCGGGGCTGAAGCTTTCTTT. Its translation is CAISAGAEAFF. V and J are TRBV10-3 and TRBJ1-1; D is unresolved. The CDR3 loop spans 11 amino acids. Germline V lookup: CDR1 ENHRY, CDR2 SYGVKD. V shed 6 bases and J shed 6 bases, with 8 bases lying between them.

The chain recombines TRBV18 with TRBJ1-5; 7 positions match TRBD1. The CDR3 covers 19 residues. CDR1 is KGHSH, CDR2 LQKENI, per germline. The J segment lost 0 bases and the V segment lost 5 bases, leaving 16 bases of the junction unmatched. The CDR3 DNA sequence: TGTGCCAGCTCATTCGGACAGGTGGCTCCAAAATATAGCAATCAGCCCCAGCATTTT. It codes for CASSFGQVAPKYSNQPQHF.

The chain employs TRBV19 and TRBJ2-1, with no clear D. Germline values: CDR1 LNHDA, CDR2 SQIVND (reference sequence). The length of the CDR3 is 13 residues. The V end was cut by 3 bases, the J end by 8 bases, with 11 bases between. CDR3 protein: CASSIITVDEQFF. In nucleotides, the CDR3 is TGTGCCAGTAGTATTATCACAGTCGATGAGCAGTTCTTC.

This clone was detected once. V is TRBV11-2 and J is TRBJ2-1, with D possibly being TRBD1 (6 bases). The V end lost 2 bases, the J end lost 10 bases, and 15 bases lay between the germline ends. In germline, CDR1 is SGHAT, CDR2 FQNNGV. The CDR3 is 14 amino acids. The CDR3 nucleotides are TGTGCCAGCAGCTTAAATTGGATGGGGACAGAGCAGTTCTTC. Translation: CASSLNWMGTEQFF.

The chain couples TRBV6-6 to TRBJ1-1, with D hard to call. CDR1 MNHNY and CDR2 SVGAGI come from the germline V gene (reference sequence). This CDR3 has 14 amino acids. V lost 0 bases and J 4 bases, leaving 9 bases between the germline ends. The CDR3 sequence is CASSYSEGGTEAFF. As DNA, the CDR3 is TGTGCCAGCAGTTACTCGGAAGGTGGCACTGAAGCTTTCTTT.

The CDR3 sequence is CATSDLMGLGDQETQYF. For the CDR3, the DNA is TGTGCCACCAGTGATTTAATGGGGCTAGGGGATCAAGAGACCCAGTACTTC. The chain joins TRBV24-1 to TRBJ2-5; D possibly corresponds to TRBD1 (5 bases). V lost 1 base and J 2 bases, leaving 16 bases between the germline ends. CDR3 length equals 17 residues. Germline CDR1 reads KGHDR; CDR2 reads SFDVKD.

The chain has TRBV12-3 or TRBV12-4 and TRBJ2-3; D ambiguous. This CDR3 is 12 amino acids long. The ends were cut back, 7 bases at V and 5 bases at J, with 10 bases in the middle. Here the CDR3 reads CASTVFGDTQYF. CDR3 sequence (DNA): TGTGCCAGCACCGTTTTCGGAGATACGCAGTATTTT.

The CDR3 here is CSVRSSYEQYF. DNA for the CDR3: TGCAGCGTTCGGAGCTCCTACGAGCAGTACTTC. The rearrangement links TRBV29-1 to TRBJ2-7; D is undetermined. Trimming cost V 5 bases and J 0 bases, with 5 bases left between them. Germline V lookup: CDR1 SQVTM, CDR2 ANQGSEA. CDR3 length: 11 amino acids.

The chain links TRBV19 to TRBJ2-3, with TRBD2 as a possible D gene (6 bases). CDR1 and CDR2 (germline): LNHDA, SQIVND (reference sequence). CDR3 length: 14 residues. The V gene lost 8 bases and the J gene lost 7 bases, with 19 bases spanning the gap. CDR3 sequence: CASRGRGFSNTQYF. The DNA for the CDR3 is TGTGCCAGTCGGGGGAGAGGGTTTTCTAATACGCAGTATTTT. Full variable domain (outside the CDR3, taken from reference TRBV19 and TRBJ2-3): DGGITQSPKYLFRKEGQNVTLSCEQNLNHDAMYWYRQDPGQGLRLIYYSQIVNDFQKGDIAEGYSVSREKKESFPLTVTSAQKNPTAFYLCASRGRGFSNTQYFGPGTRLTVL.

The chain uses TRBV25-1 and TRBJ1-1, with 10 bases aligning to TRBD1. The CDR3 contains 15 residues. From germline, CDR1 is MGHDK and CDR2 SYGVNS. The ends lost 6 bases at V and 3 bases at J; junction bases unmatched: 7. CDR3 nucleotides: TGTGCCAGCAGGCCGATAGGACAGGGGGACACTGAAGCTTTCTTT. Translation: CASRPIGQGDTEAFF.